This TCR beta chain was identified in a study of CD8 T cells in Susac syndrome. TCR beta sequencing was performed on blood CD8+ and CD4+ T cells. Patients having Susac syndrome satisfied recently defined diagnostic criteria for definite or probable disease. Broader study findings: The study admitted that it had a relatively small number of individuals in its TCR sequencing and HLA analysis.

The RNA input was roughly 0.45 to 1 ug, and it was reverse transcribed with random hexamers. Amplification of TCR beta CDR3 used immunoSEQ multiplex PCR across 54 Vbeta and 13 Jbeta. TCRdb reprocessed the immunoSEQ multiplex PCR reads via MiXCR and lists one record per CDR3 protein. The sample lists approximately 180,000 distinct CDR3 sequences, 90% to 95% occurring once. Worth noting for this clonotype: No antigen is known for it.

This CDR3 is built from 15 residues. Germline CDR1 and CDR2: SGHAT and FQNNGV. The ends lost 5 bases at V and 5 bases at J; junction bases unmatched: 9. This TCR was recovered from a human donor with Susac syndrome. V and J are TRBV11-2 and TRBJ2-5; 9 bases map to TRBD1. Sequencing was done on a sample of CD4+ T cells from PBMCs. CDR3 sequence: CASSPQTGGWETQYF. CDR3 bases: TGTGCCAGCAGCCCTCAGACAGGGGGTTGGGAGACCCAGTACTTC.